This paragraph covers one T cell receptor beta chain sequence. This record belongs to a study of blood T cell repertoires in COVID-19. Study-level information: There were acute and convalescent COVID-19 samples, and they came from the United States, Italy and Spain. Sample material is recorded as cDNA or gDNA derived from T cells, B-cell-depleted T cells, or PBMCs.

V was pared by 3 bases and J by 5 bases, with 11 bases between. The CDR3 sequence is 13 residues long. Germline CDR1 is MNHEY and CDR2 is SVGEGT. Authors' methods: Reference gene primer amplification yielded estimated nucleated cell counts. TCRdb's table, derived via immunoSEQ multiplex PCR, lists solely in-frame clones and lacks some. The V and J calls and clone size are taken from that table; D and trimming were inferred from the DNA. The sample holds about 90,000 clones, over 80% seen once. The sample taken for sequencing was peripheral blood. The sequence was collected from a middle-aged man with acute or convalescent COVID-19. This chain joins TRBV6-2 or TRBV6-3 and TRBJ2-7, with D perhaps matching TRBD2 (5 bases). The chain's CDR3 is CASSYRELNEQYF. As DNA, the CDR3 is TGTGCCAGCAGTTATCGGGAACTCAACGAGCAGTACTTC.